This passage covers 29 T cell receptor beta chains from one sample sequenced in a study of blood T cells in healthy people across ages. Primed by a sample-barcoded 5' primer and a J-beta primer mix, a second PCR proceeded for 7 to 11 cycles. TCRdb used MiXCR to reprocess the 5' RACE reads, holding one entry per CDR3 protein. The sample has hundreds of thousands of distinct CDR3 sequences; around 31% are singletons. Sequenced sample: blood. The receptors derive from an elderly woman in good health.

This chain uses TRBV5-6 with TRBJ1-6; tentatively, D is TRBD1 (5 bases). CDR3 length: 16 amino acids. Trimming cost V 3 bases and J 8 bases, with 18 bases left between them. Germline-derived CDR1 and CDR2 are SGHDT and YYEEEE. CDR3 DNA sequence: TGTGCCAGCAGCTCCGGGCGGGGCCAGGCGGATTCACCCCTCCACTTT. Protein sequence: CASSSGRGQADSPLHF. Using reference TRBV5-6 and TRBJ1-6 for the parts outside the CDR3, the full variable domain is DAGVTQSPTHLIKTRGQQVTLRCSPKSGHDTVSWYQQALGQGPQFIFQYYEEEERQRGNFPDRFSGHQFPNYSSELNVNALLLGDSALYLCASSSGRGQADSPLHFGNGTRLTVT.

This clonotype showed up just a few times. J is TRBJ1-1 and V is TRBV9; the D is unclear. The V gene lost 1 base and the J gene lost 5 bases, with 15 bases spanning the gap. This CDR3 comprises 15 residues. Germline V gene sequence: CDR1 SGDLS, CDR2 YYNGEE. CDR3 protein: CASSVIPTPGTEAFF. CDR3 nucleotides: TGTGCCAGCAGCGTAATCCCCACCCCGGGAACTGAAGCTTTCTTT.

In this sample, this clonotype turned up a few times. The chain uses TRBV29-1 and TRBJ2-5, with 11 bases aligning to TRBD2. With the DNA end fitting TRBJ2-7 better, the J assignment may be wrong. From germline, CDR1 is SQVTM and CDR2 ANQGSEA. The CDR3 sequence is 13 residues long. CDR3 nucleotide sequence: TGCAGCGTCGGTGGGACTAGCGGCTACGAGCAGTACTTC. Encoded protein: CSVGGTSGYEQYF.

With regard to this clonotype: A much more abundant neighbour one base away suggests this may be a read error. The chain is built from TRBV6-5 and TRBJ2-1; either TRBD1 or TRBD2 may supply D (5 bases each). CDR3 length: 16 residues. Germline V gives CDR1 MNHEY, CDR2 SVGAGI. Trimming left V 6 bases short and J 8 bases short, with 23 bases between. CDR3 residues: CASRTRGVSLHDEQFF. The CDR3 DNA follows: TGTGCCAGCAGGACTCGAGGGGTTTCACTACACGATGAGCAGTTCTTC.

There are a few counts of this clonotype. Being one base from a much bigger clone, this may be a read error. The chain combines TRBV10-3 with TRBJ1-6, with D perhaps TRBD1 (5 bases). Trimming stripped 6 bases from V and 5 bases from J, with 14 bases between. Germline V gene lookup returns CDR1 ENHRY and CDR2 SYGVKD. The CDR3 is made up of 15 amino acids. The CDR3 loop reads CAIREQGTDNSPLHF. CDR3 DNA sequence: TGTGCCATCAGGGAGCAAGGGACTGATAATTCACCCCTCCACTTT.

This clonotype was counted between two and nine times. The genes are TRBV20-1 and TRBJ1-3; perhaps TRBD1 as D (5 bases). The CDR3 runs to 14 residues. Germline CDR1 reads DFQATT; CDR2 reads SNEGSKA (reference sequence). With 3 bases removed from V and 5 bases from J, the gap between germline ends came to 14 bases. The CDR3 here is CSARDGTVRNTIYF. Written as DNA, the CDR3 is TGCAGTGCTAGGGACGGGACGGTGCGAAACACCATATATTTT.

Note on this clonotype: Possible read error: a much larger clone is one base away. The CDR3 sequence is CAGSLREDVYNEQFF. DNA for the CDR3: TGTGCCGGCAGCTTACGGGAGGACGTTTACAATGAGCAGTTCTTC. The chain joins TRBV11-2 to TRBJ2-1, with TRBD2 matching 7 bases. Germline V CDR1 and CDR2: SGHAT, FQNNGV. The CDR3 length is 15 residues.

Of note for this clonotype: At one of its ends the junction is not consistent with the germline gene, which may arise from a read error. The chain's CDR3 is CANSPGGWVNVLTF. The DNA of the CDR3 is TGTGCCAACTCACCCGGGGGCTGGGTCAACGTCCTGACTTTC. The rearrangement uses TRBV18 and TRBJ2-6; perhaps D is TRBD1 or TRBD2 (6 bases each). Germline V gives CDR1 KGHSH, CDR2 LQKENI. The CDR3 runs 14 residues. Filled out from reference TRBV18 and TRBJ2-6, the complete variable domain reads NAGVMQNPRHLVRRRGQEARLRCSPMKGHSHVYWYRQLPEEGLKFMVYLQKENIIDESGMPKERFSAEFPKEGPSILRIQQVVRGDSAAYFCANSPGGWVNVLTFGAGSRLTVL.

The CDR3 nucleotides read TGCGCCAGCAGCTCAATTGGGGGCGGCTCCAGAAAGAGCTATGGCTACACCTTC. Translating gives CASSSIGGGSRKSYGYTF. The chain uses TRBV5-1 and TRBJ1-2, with TRBD1 as a possible D gene (6 bases). V was cut by 3 bases and J by 4 bases, with 25 bases left in between. Germline values: CDR1 SGHRS, CDR2 YFSETQ. The CDR3 extends over 18 amino acids.

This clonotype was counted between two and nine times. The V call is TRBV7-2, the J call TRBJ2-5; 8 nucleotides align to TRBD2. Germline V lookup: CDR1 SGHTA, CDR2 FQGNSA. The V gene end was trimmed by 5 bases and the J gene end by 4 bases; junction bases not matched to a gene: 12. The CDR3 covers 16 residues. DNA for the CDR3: TGTGCCAGCAGCCGACTTCCATCGGGAGGGCCAGAGACCCAGTACTTC. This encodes CASSRLPSGGPETQYF. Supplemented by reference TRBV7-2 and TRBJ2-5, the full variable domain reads GAGVSQSPSNKVTEKGKDVELRCDPISGHTALYWYRQSLGQGLEFLIYFQGNSAPDKSGLPSDRFSAERTGGSVSTLTIQRTQQEDSAVYLCASSRLPSGGPETQYFGPGTRLLVL.

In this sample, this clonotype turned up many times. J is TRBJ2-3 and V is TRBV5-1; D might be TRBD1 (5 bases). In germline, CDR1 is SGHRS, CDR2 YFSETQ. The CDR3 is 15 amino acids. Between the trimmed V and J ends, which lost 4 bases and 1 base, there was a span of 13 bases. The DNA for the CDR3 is TGCGCCAGCAGCATGATCAGGGATCGCACAGATACGCAGTATTTT. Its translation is CASSMIRDRTDTQYF.

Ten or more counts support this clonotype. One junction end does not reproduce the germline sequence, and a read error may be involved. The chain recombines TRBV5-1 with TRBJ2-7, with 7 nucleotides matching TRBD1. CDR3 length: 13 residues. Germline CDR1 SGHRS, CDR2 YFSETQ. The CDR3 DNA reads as TGTGCCAGCAGCCTTGGACAGGTCTACGAGCAGTACTTC. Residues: CASSLGQVYEQYF.

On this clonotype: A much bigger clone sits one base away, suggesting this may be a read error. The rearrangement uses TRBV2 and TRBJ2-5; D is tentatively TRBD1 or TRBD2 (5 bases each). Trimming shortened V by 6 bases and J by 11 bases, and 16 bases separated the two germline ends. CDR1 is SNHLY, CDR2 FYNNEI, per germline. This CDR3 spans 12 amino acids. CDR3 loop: CASRGVRARQYF. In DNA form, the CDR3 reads TGTGCCAGCAGGGGGGTCCGGGCTCGGCAGTACTTC.

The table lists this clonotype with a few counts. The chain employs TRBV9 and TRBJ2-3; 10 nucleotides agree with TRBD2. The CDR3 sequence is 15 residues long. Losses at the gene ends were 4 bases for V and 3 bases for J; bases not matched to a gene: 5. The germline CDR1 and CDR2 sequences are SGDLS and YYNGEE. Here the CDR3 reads CASSPLAGVTDTQYF. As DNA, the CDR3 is TGTGCCAGCAGCCCCCTAGCGGGAGTAACAGATACGCAGTATTTT.

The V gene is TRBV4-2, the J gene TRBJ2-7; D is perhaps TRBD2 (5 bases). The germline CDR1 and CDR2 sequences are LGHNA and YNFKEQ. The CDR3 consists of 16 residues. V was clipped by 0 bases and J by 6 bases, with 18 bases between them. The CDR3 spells CASSQDPRTGVGEQYF. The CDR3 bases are TGTGCCAGCAGCCAAGATCCGAGGACTGGGGTGGGCGAGCAGTACTTC.

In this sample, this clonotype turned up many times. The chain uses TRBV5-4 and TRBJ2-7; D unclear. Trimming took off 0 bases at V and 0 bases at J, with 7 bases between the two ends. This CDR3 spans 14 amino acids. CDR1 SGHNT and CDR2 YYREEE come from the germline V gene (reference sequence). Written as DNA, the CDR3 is TGTGCCAGCAGCTTGGAGGTATTCTCCTACGAGCAGTACTTC. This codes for CASSLEVFSYEQYF.

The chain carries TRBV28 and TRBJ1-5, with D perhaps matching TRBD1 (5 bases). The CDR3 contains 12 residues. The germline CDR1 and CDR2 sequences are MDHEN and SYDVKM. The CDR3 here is CATGVGNQPQHF. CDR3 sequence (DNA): TGTGCAACGGGGGTGGGCAATCAGCCCCAGCATTTT.

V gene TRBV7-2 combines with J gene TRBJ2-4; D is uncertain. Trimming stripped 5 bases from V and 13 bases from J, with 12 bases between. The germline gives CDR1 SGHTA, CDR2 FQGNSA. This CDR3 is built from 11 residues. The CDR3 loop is CASSQPGEQYF. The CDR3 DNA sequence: TGTGCCAGCAGCCAGCCGGGTGAGCAGTACTTC.

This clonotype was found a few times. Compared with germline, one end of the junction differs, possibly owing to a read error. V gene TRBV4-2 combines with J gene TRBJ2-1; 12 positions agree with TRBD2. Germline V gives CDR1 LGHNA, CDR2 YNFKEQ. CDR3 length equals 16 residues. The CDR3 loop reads CAGSQRSSGRGNEQFF. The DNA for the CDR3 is TGTGCCGGCAGCCAAAGATCTAGCGGGAGGGGCAATGAGCAGTTCTTC.

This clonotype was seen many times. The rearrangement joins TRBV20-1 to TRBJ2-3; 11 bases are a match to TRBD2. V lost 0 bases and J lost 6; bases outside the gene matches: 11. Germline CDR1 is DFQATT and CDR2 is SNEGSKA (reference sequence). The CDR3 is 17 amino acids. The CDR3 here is CSARDLRLAGISDTQYF. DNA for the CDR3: TGCAGTGCTAGAGATCTCCGACTAGCGGGGATCTCGGATACGCAGTATTTT.

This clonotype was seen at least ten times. DNA of the CDR3: TGCGCCAGCAGCTTGGCAGGACAAGAATATGGCTACACCTTC. Protein product: CASSLAGQEYGYTF. The rearrangement links TRBV5-1 to TRBJ1-2; D is possibly TRBD1 (5 bases). V dropped 0 bases and J dropped 5 bases, with 11 bases sitting between them. Germline values: CDR1 SGHRS, CDR2 YFSETQ. The CDR3 contains 14 residues.

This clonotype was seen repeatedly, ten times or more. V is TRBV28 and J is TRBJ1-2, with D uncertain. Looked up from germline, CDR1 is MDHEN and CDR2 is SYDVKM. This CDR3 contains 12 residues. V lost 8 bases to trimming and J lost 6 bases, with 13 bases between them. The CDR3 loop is CASEEAVDGYTF. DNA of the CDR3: TGTGCCAGCGAGGAGGCAGTAGATGGCTACACCTTC.

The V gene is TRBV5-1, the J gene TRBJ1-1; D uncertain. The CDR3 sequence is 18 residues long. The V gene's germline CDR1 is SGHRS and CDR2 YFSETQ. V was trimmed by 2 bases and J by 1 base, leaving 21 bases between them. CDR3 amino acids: CASSFGSGITRRNTEAFF. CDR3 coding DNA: TGCGCCAGCAGCTTCGGGTCTGGCATAACCCGTCGGAACACTGAAGCTTTCTTT.

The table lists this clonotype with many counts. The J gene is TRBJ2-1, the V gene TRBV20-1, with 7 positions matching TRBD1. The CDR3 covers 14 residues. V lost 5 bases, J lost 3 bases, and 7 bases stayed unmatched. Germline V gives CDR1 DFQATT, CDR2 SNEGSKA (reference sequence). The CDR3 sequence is CSALTGVGYNEQFF. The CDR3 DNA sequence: TGCAGTGCTCTCACAGGGGTCGGCTACAATGAGCAGTTCTTC.

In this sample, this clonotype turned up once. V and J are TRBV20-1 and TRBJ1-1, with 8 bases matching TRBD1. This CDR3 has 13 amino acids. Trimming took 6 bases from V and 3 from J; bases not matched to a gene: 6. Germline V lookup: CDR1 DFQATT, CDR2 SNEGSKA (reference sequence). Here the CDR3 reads CSARDRWDTEAFF. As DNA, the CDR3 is TGCAGTGCCCGGGACAGGTGGGACACTGAAGCTTTCTTT.

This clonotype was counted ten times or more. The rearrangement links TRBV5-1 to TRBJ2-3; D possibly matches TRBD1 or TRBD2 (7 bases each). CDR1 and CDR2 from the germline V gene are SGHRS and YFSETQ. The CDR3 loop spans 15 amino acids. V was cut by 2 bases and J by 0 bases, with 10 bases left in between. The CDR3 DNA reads TGCGCCAGCAGCTTCCAGGGGGGGAGCACAGATACGCAGTATTTT. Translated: CASSFQGGSTDTQYF.

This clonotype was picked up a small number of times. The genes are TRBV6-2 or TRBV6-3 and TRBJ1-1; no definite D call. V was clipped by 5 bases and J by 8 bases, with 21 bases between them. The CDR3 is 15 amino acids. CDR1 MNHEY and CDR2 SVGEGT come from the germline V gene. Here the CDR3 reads CASSPTTRISSEAFF. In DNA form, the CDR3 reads TGTGCCAGCAGTCCTACTACACGGATTAGTAGCGAAGCTTTCTTT.

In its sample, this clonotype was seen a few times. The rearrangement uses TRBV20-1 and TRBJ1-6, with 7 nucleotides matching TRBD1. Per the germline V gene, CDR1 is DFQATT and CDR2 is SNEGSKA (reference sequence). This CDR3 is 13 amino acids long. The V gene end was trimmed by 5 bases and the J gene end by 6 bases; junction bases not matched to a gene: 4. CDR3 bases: TGCAGTGCTGTACAGGGGTTTAATTCACCCCTCCACTTT. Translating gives CSAVQGFNSPLHF.

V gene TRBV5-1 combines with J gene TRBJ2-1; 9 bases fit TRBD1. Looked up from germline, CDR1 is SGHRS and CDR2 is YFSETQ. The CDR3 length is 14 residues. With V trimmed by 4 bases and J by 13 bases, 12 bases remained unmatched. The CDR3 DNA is TGCGCCAGCAGCCGGGGGACAGGGATGGAGACCCAGTTCTTC. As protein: CASSRGTGMETQFF.